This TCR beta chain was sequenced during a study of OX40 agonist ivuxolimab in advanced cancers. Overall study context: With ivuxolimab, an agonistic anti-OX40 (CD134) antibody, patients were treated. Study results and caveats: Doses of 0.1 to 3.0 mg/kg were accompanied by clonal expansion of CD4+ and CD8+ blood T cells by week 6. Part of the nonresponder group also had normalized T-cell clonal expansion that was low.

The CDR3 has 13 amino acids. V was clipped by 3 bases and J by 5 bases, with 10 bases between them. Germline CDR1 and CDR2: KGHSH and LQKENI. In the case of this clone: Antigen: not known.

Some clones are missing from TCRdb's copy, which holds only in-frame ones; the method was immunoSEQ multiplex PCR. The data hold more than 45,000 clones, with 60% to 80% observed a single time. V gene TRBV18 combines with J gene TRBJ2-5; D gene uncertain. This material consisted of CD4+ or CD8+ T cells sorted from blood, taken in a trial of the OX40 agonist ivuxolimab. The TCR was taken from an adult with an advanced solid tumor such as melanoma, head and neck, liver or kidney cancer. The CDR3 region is CASSPAVLETQYF. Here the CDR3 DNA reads TGTGCCAGCTCACCGGCCGTCCTGGAGACCCAGTACTTC. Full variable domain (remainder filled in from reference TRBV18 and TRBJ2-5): NAGVMQNPRHLVRRRGQEARLRCSPMKGHSHVYWYRQLPEEGLKFMVYLQKENIIDESGMPKERFSAEFPKEGPSILRIQQVVRGDSAAYFCASSPAVLETQYFGPGTRLLVL.